This record concerns one T cell receptor beta chain sequence. This clone's antigen is unknown. One base away there is no much larger clone; base qualities are not given. The data are from a study of Tregs in tolerant kidney transplant recipients (dated by TCRdb to between 2019 and 2020). For context, the study as a whole: The transplants used related donors with nonmyeloablative bone marrow transplantation, and mixed chimerism in the human trials was transient. The study applied TCRbeta sequencing to find donor-specific regulatory T cells before combined kidney and bone marrow transplantation and then followed those same cells after transplant. What the work shows at the level of the full study, not this receptor alone: Biological reproducibility was not examined directly, but technical replication error appeared to be minimal. The most biologically relevant and donor-specific TCRbeta repertoire appeared to be identified by expanding Tregs with activated donor B cells. Because the PCR primers were changed over time for some patients, nucleotide-level comparison could not be performed across the samples from those patients. Because the study included only a small number of patients, the results must be confirmed in larger populations and under other immunosuppression protocols. In tolerant patients, the expansion of donor-specific Tregs was greater than global Treg expansion, suggesting that the expansion was antigen-driven rather than nonspecific.

Trimming removed 2 bases from V and 4 bases from J, leaving 14 bases between the germline ends. The CDR3 runs 15 residues from the cysteine to the phenylalanine. Left in the record is the CDR3 DNA by itself, 45 bases read in frame from the first base. The germline V gene (reference sequence) sets CDR1 to LNHNV and CDR2 to YYDKDF. Sample time point, as interpreted from the label and publication: blood sample drawn before combined kidney and bone marrow transplant. Unstimulated Tregs (CD4+CD25+CD127-), CD4+ non-Tregs (CD4+CD25-), CD4 and CD8 cells were FACS-sorted from thawed PBMCs. Before Treg sorting, thawed PBMCs were rested overnight at 37°C with roughly 200 IU/ml IL-2. Patients were a few combined kidney and bone marrow transplant recipients from the ITN036ST trial, and only these trial subjects had samples available. Healthy control blood was processed to PBMCs by Ficoll density gradient and cryopreserved, and patient PBMCs were collected before and after transplant.

Genomic DNA was extracted from sorted cells with the QIAGEN DNeasy Blood and Tissue Kit for TCRbeta CDR3 sequencing. High-throughput TCRbeta CDR3 sequencing, which included PCR amplification with bias correction and internal controls, was done commercially through immunoSEQ. In the authors' own workflow: Unique productive TCRbeta sequences were defined by CDR3 nucleotide sequence where primers matched, otherwise by CDR3 amino acid sequence with Vbeta and Jbeta genes. To correct for sorting error, sequences found in more than one sorted population at a frequency ratio of 2:1 or less were discarded, and the remaining shared sequences were assigned to the population with the higher frequency. Donor-reactive sequences were defined as at least 5-fold expanded in CFSE-low cells versus unstimulated cells, with frequency of at least 0.01% in CFSE-low cells. Jensen-Shannon divergence, calculated on the top 100 TCRbeta sequences ranked by frequency, was used to quantify repertoire divergence. For samples with multiple sequencing runs, sorting error was corrected separately for each run before the runs were pooled. The table comes from immuneACCESS by way of TCRdb, which keeps in-frame sequences with V and J called. Part of the clones is missing from these tables; in studies checked, under half for an unresolved V gene and the rest for unknown reasons. The DNA gave D and trimming, while V, J and clone size come from that table. The sample contains over 50,000 clones, approximately 83% of them found a single time. The ten largest clonotypes hold about 2.1% of the sample.

This sequence uses TRBV15 and TRBJ1-2; perhaps TRBD1 is the D gene, with 5 bases matching. Source: Tregs from blood, taken before the transplant. The TCR was taken from a human donor who received a combined kidney and bone marrow transplant. Here the CDR3 is given as CATSRYRAGGYGYTF. The sequence in DNA is TGTGCCACCAGCAGATACCGGGCCGGGGGCTATGGCTACACCTTC.